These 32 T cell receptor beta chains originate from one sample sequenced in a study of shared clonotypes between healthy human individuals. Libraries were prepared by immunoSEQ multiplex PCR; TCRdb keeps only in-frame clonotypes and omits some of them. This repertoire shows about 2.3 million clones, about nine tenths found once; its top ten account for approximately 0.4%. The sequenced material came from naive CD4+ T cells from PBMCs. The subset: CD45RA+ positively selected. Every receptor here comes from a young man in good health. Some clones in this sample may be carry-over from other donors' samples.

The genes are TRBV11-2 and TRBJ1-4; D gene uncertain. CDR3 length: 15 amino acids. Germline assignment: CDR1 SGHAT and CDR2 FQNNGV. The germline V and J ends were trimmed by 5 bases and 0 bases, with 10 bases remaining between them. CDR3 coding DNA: TGTGCCAGCAGCCCACGGGCAGCAACTAATGAAAAACTGTTTTTT. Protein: CASSPRAATNEKLFF. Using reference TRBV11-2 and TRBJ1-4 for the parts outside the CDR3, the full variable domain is EAGVAQSPRYKIIEKRQSVAFWCNPISGHATLYWYQQILGQGPKLLIQFQNNGVVDDSQLPKDRFSAERLKGVDSTLKIQPAKLEDSAVYLCASSPRAATNEKLFFGSGTQLSVL.

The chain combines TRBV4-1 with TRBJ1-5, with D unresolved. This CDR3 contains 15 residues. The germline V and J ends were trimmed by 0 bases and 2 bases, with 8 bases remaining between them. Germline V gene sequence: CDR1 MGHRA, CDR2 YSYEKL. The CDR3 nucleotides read TGCGCCAGCAGCCAAGACGGGGTGCGCAATCAGCCCCAGCATTTT. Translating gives CASSQDGVRNQPQHF.

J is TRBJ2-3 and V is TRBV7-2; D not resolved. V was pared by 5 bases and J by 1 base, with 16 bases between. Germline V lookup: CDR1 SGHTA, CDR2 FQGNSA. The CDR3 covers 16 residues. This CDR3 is CASSLSPRDRTDTQYF. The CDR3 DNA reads TGTGCCAGCAGCCTCTCTCCTAGAGACCGCACAGATACGCAGTATTTT.

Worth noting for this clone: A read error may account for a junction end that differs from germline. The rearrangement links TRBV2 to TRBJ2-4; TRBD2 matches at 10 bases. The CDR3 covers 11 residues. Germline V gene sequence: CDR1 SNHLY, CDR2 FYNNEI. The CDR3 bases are TGTGCCAGCAGTATTAGCGGGGGGAGTAAGTTC. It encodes CASSISGGSKF.

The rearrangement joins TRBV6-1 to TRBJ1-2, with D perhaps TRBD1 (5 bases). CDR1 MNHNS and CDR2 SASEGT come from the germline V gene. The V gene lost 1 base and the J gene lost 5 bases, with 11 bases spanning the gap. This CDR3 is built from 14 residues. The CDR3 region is CASSEETGVYGYTF. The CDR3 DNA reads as TGTGCCAGCAGTGAAGAGACGGGGGTTTATGGCTACACCTTC.

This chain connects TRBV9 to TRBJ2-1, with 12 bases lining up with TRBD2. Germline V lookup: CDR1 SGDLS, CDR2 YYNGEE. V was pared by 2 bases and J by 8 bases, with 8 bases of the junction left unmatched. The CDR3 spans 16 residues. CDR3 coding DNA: TGTGCCAGCAGCGTTTTAGGACTAGCGGGATCTTATGAGCAGTTCTTC. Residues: CASSVLGLAGSYEQFF.

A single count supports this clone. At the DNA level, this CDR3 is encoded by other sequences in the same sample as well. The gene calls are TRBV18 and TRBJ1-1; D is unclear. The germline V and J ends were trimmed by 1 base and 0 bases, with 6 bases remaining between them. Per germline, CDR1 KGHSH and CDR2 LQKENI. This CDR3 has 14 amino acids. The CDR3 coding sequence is TGTGCCAGCTCACCACTCACAGTGAACACTGAAGCTTTCTTT. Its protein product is CASSPLTVNTEAFF.

Here the CDR3 reads CASSYGDRGHGTQYF. CDR3 nucleotides: TGTGCCAGCAGTTACGGGGACAGGGGGCATGGTACGCAGTATTTT. The gene calls are TRBV6-6 and TRBJ2-3; 12 bases are shared with TRBD1. The V segment lost 2 bases and the J segment 8 bases; nucleotides outside the gene matches: 5. The length of the CDR3 is 15 residues. Germline loops: CDR1 MNHNY, CDR2 SVGAGI (reference sequence).

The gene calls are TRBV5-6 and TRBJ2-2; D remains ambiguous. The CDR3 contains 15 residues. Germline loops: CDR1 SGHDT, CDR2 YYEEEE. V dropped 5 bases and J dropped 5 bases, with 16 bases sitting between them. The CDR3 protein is CASRYYAFGTGELFF. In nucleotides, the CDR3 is TGTGCCAGCAGATATTACGCGTTCGGGACCGGGGAGCTGTTTTTT. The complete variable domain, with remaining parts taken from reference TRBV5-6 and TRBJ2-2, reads DAGVTQSPTHLIKTRGQQVTLRCSPKSGHDTVSWYQQALGQGPQFIFQYYEEEERQRGNFPDRFSGHQFPNYSSELNVNALLLGDSALYLCASRYYAFGTGELFFGEGSRLTVL.

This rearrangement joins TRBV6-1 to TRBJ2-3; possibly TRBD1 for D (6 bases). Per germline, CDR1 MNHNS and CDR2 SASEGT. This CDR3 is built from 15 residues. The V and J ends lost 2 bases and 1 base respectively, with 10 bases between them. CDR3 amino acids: CASSESAGGTDTQYF. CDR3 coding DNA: TGTGCCAGCAGTGAATCGGCAGGGGGCACAGATACGCAGTATTTT.

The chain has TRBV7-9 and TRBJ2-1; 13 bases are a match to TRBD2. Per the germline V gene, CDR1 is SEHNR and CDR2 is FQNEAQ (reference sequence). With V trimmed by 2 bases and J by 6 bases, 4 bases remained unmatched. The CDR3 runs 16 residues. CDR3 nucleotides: TGTGCCAGCAGCTTACTTGGACTAGCGGGAGCCAATGAGCAGTTCTTC. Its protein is CASSLLGLAGANEQFF.

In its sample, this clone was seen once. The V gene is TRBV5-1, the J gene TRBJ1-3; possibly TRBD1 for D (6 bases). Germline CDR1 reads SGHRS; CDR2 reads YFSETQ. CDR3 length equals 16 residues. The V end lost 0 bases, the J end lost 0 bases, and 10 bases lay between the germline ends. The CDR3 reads CASSLVGGGSGNTIYF. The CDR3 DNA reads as TGCGCCAGCAGCTTGGTGGGGGGCGGCTCTGGAAACACCATATATTTT.

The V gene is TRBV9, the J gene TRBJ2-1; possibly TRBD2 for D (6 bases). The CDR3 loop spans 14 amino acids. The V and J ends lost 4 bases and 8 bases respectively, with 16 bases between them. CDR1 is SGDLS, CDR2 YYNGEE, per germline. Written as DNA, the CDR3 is TGTGCCAGCAGCCCGATGACTAGTAGCGATGAGCAGTTCTTC. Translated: CASSPMTSSDEQFF.

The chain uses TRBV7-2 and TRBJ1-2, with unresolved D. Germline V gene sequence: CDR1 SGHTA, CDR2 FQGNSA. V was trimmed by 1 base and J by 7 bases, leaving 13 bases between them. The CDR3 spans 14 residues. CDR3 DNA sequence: TGTGCCAGCAGCTTAGAGTGGGCGCAGGCTGGCTACACCTTC. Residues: CASSLEWAQAGYTF.

This chain's CDR3 is CASSAWTGVTEAFF. The CDR3 region has the DNA TGCGCCAGCAGCGCCTGGACAGGGGTCACTGAAGCTTTCTTT. The chain is built from TRBV5-1 and TRBJ1-1; 9 bases agree with TRBD1. From germline, CDR1 is SGHRS and CDR2 YFSETQ. The CDR3 is made up of 14 amino acids. V shed 4 bases and J 4 bases; nucleotides not matched to a gene: 5. Variable domain in full (rest from reference TRBV5-1 and TRBJ1-1): KAGVTQTPRYLIKTRGQQVTLSCSPISGHRSVSWYQQTPGQGLQFLFEYFSETQRNKGNFPGRFSGRQFSNSRSEMNVSTLELGDSALYLCASSAWTGVTEAFFGQGTRLTVV.

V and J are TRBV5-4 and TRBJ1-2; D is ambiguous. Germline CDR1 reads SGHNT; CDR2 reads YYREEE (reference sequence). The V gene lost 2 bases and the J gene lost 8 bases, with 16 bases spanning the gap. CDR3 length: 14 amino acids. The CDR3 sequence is CASSFLQRSGGYTF. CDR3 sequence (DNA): TGTGCCAGCAGCTTTCTTCAGCGTTCTGGAGGCTACACCTTC.

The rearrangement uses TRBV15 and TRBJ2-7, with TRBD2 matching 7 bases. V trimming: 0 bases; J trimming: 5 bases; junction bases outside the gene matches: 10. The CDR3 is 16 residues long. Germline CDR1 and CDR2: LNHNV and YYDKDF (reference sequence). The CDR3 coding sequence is TGTGCCACCAGCAGAGATCGGGGGGTAGCCGGTGACGAGCAGTACTTC. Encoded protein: CATSRDRGVAGDEQYF.

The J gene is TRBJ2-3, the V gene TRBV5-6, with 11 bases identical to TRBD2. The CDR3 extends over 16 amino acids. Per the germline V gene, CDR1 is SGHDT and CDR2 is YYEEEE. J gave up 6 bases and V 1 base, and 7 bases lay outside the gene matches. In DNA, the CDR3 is TGTGCCAGCAGCTTGTTCCCGGGACTAGCGGTGGATACGCAGTATTTT. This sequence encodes CASSLFPGLAVDTQYF.

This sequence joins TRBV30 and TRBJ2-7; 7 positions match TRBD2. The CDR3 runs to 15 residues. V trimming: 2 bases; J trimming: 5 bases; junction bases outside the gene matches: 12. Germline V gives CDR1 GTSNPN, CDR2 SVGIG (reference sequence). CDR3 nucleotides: TGTGCCTGGAGTCCGACGGGGAGGGGAGGCCACGAGCAGTACTTC. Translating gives CAWSPTGRGGHEQYF. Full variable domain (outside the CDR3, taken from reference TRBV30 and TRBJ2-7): SQTIHQWPATLVQPVGSPLSLECTVEGTSNPNLYWYRQAAGRGLQLLFYSVGIGQISSEVPQNLSASRPQDRQFILSSKKLLLSDSGFYLCAWSPTGRGGHEQYFGPGTRLTVT.

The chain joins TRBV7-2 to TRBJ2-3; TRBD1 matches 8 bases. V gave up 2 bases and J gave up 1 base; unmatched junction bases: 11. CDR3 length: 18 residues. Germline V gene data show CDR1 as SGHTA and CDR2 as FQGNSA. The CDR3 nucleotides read TGTGCCAGCAGCTTAAGTTACAGGGGGTATCGGGGCACAGATACGCAGTATTTT. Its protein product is CASSLSYRGYRGTDTQYF.

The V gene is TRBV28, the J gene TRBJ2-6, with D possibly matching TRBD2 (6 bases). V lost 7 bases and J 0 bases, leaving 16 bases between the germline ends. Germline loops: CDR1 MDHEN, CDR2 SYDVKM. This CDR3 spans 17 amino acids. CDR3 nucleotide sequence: TGTGCCAGCATAAAAGGAGGGGCTAGCTCTGGGGCCAACGTCCTGACTTTC. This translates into CASIKGGASSGANVLTF.

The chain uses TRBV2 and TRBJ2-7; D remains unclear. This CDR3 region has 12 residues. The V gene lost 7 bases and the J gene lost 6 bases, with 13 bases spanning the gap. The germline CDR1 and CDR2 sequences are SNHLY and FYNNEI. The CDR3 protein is CASTLTFSEQYF. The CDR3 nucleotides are TGTGCCAGCACCCTTACGTTTTCCGAGCAGTACTTC. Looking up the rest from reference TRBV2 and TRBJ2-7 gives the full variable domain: EPEVTQTPSHQVTQMGQEVILRCVPISNHLYFYWYRQILGQKVEFLVSFYNNEISEKSEIFDDQFSVERPDGSNFTLKIRSTKLEDSAMYFCASTLTFSEQYFGPGTRLTVT.

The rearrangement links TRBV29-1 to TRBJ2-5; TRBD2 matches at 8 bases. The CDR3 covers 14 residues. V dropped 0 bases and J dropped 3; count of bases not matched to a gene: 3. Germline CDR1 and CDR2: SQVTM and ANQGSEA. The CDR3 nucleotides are TGCAGCGTTGAAGACGGGAGGGTCGAAGAGACCCAGTACTTC. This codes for CSVEDGRVEETQYF.

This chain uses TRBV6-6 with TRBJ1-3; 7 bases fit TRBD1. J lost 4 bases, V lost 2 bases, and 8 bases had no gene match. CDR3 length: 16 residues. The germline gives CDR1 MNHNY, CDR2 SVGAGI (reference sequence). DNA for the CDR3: TGTGCCAGCAGTTACGCAGGGGGTCAGGCAGGAAACACCATATATTTT. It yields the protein CASSYAGGQAGNTIYF.

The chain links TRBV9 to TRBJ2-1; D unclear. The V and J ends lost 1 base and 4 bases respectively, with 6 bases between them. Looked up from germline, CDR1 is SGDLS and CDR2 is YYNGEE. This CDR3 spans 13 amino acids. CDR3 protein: CASSVRLYNEQFF. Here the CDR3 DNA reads TGTGCCAGCAGCGTACGTCTGTACAATGAGCAGTTCTTC.

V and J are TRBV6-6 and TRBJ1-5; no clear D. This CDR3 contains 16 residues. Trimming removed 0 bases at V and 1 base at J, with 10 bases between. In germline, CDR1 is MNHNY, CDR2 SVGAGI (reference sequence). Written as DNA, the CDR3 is TGTGCCAGCAGTTACTCACCAGGAGGGAGCAATCAGCCCCAGCATTTT. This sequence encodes CASSYSPGGSNQPQHF.

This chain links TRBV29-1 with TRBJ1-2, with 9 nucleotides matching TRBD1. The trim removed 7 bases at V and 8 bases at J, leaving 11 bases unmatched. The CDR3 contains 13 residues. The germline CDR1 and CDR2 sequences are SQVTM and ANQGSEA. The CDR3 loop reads CSARIQGAYGYTF. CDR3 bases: TGCAGCGCTCGAATACAGGGGGCCTACGGCTACACCTTC.

The CDR3, as DNA: TGTGCCAGCAGCTCGACCGGGACCTACAATGAGCAGTTCTTC. Translating it yields CASSSTGTYNEQFF. The gene calls are TRBV28 and TRBJ2-1, with D possibly TRBD2 on 5 matching bases. Germline loops: CDR1 MDHEN, CDR2 SYDVKM. The CDR3 has 14 residues. V gave up 6 bases and J gave up 2 bases, with 11 bases separating them.

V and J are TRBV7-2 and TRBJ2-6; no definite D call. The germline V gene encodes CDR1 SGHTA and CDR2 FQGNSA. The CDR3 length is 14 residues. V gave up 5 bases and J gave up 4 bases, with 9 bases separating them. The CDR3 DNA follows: TGTGCCAGCAGCCCGGGCGTGGGGGCCAACGTCCTGACTTTC. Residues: CASSPGVGANVLTF.

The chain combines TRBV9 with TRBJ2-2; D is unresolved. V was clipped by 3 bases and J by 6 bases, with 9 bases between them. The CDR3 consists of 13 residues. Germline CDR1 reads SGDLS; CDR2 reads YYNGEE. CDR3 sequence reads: CASSAFDPGELFF. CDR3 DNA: TGTGCCAGCAGCGCTTTCGATCCCGGGGAGCTGTTTTTT.

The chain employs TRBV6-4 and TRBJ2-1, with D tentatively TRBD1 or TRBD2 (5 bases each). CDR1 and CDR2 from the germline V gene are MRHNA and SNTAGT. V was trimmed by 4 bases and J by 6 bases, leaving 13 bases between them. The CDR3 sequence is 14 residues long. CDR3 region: CASSVGERRNEQFF. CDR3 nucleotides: TGTGCCAGCAGTGTGGGGGAAAGGCGCAATGAGCAGTTCTTC.

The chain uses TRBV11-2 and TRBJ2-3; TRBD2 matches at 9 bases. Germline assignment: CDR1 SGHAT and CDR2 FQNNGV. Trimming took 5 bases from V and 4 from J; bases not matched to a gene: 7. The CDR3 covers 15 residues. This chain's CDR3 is CASSLRTSVPDTQYF. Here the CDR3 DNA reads TGTGCCAGCAGCCTCCGGACTAGCGTCCCAGATACGCAGTATTTT.